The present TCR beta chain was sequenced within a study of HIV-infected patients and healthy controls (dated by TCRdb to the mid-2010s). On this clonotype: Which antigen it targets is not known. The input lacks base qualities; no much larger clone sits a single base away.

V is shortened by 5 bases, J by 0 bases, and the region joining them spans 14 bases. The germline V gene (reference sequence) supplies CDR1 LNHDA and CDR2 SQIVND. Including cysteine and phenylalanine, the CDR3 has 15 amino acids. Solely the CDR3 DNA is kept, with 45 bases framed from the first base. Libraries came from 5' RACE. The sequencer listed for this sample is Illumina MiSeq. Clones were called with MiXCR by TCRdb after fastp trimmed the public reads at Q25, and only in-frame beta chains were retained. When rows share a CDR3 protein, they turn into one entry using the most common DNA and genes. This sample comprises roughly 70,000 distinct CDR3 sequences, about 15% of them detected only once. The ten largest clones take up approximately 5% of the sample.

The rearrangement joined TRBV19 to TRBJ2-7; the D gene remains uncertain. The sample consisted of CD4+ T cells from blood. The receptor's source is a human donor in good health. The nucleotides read TGTGCCAGTAGTCCCCCTGGCACTCCCTCCTACGAGCAGTACTTC. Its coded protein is CASSPPGTPSYEQYF.